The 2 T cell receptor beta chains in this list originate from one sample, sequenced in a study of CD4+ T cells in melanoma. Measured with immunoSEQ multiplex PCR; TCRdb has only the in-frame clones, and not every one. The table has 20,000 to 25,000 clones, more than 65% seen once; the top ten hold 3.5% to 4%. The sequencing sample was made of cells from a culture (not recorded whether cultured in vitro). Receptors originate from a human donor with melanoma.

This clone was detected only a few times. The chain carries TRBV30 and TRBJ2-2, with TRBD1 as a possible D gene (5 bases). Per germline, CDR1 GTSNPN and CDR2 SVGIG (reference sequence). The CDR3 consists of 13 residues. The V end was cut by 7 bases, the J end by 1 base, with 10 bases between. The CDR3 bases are TGTGCCTACCTCAGGGTGAACACCGGGGAGCTGTTTTTT. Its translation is CAYLRVNTGELFF.

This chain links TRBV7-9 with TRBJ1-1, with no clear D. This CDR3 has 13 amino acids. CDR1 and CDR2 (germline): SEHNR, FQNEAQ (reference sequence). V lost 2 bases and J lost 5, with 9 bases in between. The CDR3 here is CASSLYKGTEAFF. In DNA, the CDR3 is TGTGCCAGCAGCTTATATAAGGGAACTGAAGCTTTCTTT.